Sequencing of this T cell receptor beta chain was carried out in a study of cytomegalovirus exposure and HLA in healthy donors. Details on this clone: Its antigen is undetermined.

Broader study findings: Most CMV-associated TCR beta chains appeared HLA-restricted in a later analysis. V- and J-gene trimming of TCR beta was linked (in a later analysis) to a missense DCLRE1C variant.

This PCR relied on a set of 60 Vbeta primers and 13 Jbeta primers. Sequencing used immunoSEQ multiplex PCR; TCRdb keeps in-frame clones, though not all of them. The repertoire includes fewer than 150,000 clones, 78% of them detected once, and roughly 2.8% sits in the top ten. Sequencing was performed on PBMCs. This TCR was recovered from a male donor in good health and CMV-seronegative.

CDR3 sequence: CASSLGSGSSYEQYF. The CDR3 DNA sequence: TGTGCCAGCAGCTTAGGGAGCGGAAGCTCCTACGAGCAGTACTTC. The chain carries TRBV11-3 and TRBJ2-7, with a tentative D call TRBD2 (5 bases). CDR3 size: 15 residues. Trimming removed 1 base at V and 0 bases at J, with 10 bases between. CDR1 and CDR2 (germline): SGHNT, YENEEA.